Below, one T cell receptor (beta chain) is given with its context. This entry belongs to a study of blood T cell repertoires in COVID-19. Overall study: Donors in the United States, Italy and Spain gave samples during acute or convalescent COVID-19. PBMCs, B-cell-depleted T cells, or T cells were the source of the cDNA or gDNA that made up the material.

Original handling: Amplification of reference gene primers was used by the study to estimate nucleated cell counts. The repertoire was sequenced with immunoSEQ multiplex PCR; TCRdb's copy has only in-frame clones and lacks some. V and J calls and clone size are given by that table; D and trimming were obtained from the DNA. The sample includes over 200,000 clones, about nine tenths of them seen just once. Deletions cut 6 bases from V and 15 bases from J, with 17 bases between. Germline loops: CDR1 KGHDR, CDR2 SFDVKD. The CDR3 totals 12 residues. Input material: peripheral blood. The receptor's source is a woman aged 55-70 years with acute or convalescent COVID-19. V gene TRBV24-1 combines with J gene TRBJ2-1; the D gene is possibly TRBD2 (6 bases). The chain's CDR3 is CATSPWGTDMFF. Written as DNA, the CDR3 is TGTGCCACCAGTCCCTGGGGGACTGACATGTTCTTC.